This TCR beta chain was captured by sequencing in a study of T cell repertoires in cytomegalovirus infection. Each CDR3 protein gets one entry after TCRdb re-called the reads with MiXCR. The sample has about 490,000 distinct CDR3 sequences, about a quarter seen once. Looked up from germline, CDR1 is SNHLY and CDR2 is FYNNEI. V dropped 5 bases and J dropped 5; count of bases not matched to a gene: 12. The CDR3 loop spans 16 amino acids. What was sequenced was PBMCs. The rearrangement links TRBV2 to TRBJ1-2, with 9 bases lining up with TRBD1. This clonotype was sampled from a human donor in good health (CMV status not recorded). Some clones in this sample may be carry-over from other donors' samples. CDR3 coding DNA: TGTGCCAGCAGTTCCACCGGGACAGGGAATTGGTATGGCTACACCTTC. It codes for CASSSTGTGNWYGYTF.